This T cell receptor beta chain was recorded in a study of T cell repertoires in cytomegalovirus infection (dated by TCRdb to the late 2010s). Study-level background: Donor HLA type was relevant to the analysis, as public TCR beta signatures indicated carriage of CMV infection together with the matching HLA type.

The table lists this clonotype with many counts. Its antigen is unknown. There are no base qualities to consult, and no much larger clone falls within one base. The listed sequencing device is Illumina HiSeq 1500. TCRdb redid the processing of the public reads, applying fastp at Q25 and MiXCR, and retained in-frame beta chains. Identical CDR3 proteins give one entry, which carries the most common genes and DNA. This sample is represented by about 330,000 distinct CDR3 sequences; more than 8% of them were singletons. The top ten clones comprise around 4% of the sample. Sequences MNHNS (CDR1) and SASEGT (CDR2) are obtained from the germline V gene. From the cysteine through the phenylalanine, the CDR3 covers 16 amino acids. The only DNA kept is the CDR3, 48 bases in frame from the first base. Germline trimming: 4 bases from V, 6 bases from J; junction bases outside gene matches: 10. The research as a whole found: In the ex vivo response, HLA-C-restricted CMV-specific TCR beta clonotypes were dominant, and in two of eight donors the single most frequent clonotype came from this HLA-C-restricted group. Carriers of CMV infection plus the relevant HLA type were discriminated by the cumulative frequency of public TCR beta family members in the study cohort and in an independent roughly 350-donor cohort.

Sequenced: PBMCs. The rearrangement joined TRBV6-1 to TRBJ1-5; 9 of the junction bases match TRBD1. This clonotype was obtained from a human donor in good health (CMV status not recorded). Some clones in this sample may be carry-over from other donors' samples. The nucleotide sequence reads TGTGCCAGCAGTGGGGGACAGGGCGCCGCGGGTCAGCCCCAGCATTTT. It translates to CASSGGQGAAGQPQHF.